The present TCR beta chain was sequenced within a study of blood T cell repertoires in COVID-19. TCRdb keeps only in-frame clones here, not all; method: immunoSEQ multiplex PCR. Among 60,000 to 70,000 clones, approximately 83% were seen once, and the ten largest hold more than 1.4%. The germline V gene encodes CDR1 SGHAT and CDR2 FQNNGV. The CDR3 runs 16 residues. V trimming: 3 bases; J trimming: 4 bases; junction bases outside the gene matches: 9. Sequencing was carried out using peripheral blood. The clonotype originates from an older woman with acute or convalescent COVID-19. The V call is TRBV11-2, the J call TRBJ2-1, with TRBD1 matching over 7 bases. The CDR3 is CASSFIGGLEYNEQFF. Here the CDR3 DNA reads TGTGCCAGCAGCTTTATAGGGGGCCTCGAGTACAATGAGCAGTTCTTC.